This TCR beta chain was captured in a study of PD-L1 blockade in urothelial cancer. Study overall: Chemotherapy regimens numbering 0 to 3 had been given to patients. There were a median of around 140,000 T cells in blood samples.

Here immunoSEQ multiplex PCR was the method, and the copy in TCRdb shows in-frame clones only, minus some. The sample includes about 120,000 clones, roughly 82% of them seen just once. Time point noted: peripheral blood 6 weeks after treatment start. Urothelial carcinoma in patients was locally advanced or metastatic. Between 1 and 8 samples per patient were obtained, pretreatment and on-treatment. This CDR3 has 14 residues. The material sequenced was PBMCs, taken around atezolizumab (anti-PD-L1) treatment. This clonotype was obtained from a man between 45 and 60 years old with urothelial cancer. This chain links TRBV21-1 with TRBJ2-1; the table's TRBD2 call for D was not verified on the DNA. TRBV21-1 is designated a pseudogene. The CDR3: CASSKELLHNEQFF. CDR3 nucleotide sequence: TGTGCCAGCAGCAAAGAACTTTTGCACAATGAGCAGTTCTTC.